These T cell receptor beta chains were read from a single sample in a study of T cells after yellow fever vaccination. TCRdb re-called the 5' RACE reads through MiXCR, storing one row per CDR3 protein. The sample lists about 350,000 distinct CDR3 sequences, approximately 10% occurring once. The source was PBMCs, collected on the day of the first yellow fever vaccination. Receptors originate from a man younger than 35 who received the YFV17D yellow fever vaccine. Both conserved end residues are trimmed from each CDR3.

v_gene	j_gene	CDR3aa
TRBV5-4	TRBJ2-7	ASSAGQGYEQY
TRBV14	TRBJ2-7	ASSQAWGSSYEQY
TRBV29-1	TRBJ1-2	SVRDRGRWGYT
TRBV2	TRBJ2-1	ASRDGQDNEQF
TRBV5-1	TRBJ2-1	ASSSSNEQF
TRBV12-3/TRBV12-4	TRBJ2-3	ASRRGGTDTQY
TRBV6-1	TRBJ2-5	ASSKGLAGKTQY
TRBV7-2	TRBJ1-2	ASSSNPQGARGYT
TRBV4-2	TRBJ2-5	ASSPGLAGLSETQY
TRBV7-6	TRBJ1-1	ASSPQTGETEAF
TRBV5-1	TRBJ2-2	ASSDGTGVTGELF
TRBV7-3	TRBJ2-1	ASSTGTSDYNEQF
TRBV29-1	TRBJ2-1	SVGPGQGNEQF
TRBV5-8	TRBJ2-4	ASSSTSGGAGNIQY
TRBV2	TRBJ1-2	ASRLYRGGYT
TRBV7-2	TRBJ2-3	ASSFDRNTDTQY
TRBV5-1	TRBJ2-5	ASSLFSDQETQY
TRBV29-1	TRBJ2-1	SVELFGTVDNEQF
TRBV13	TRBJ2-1	ASSPWTGGRNEQF
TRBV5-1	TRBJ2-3	ASSRGSYTDTQY
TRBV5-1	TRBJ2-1	ASSGTSHNEQF
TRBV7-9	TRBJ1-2	ASSLELEGSGYT